Listed below are T cell receptor beta chains from one sample, sequenced in a study of Graves' ophthalmopathy and Graves' hyperthyroidism. TCRdb ran MiXCR on the multiplex PCR reads and lists one entry per CDR3 protein. This table has 1 million to 1.3 million distinct CDR3 sequences, about 36% appearing once. The sample taken for sequencing was peripheral blood or thyroid tissue (not recorded which). These receptors all come from an adult man with Graves' hyperthyroidism. Both conserved end residues are part of each CDR3. A D gene is named only where the DNA matches it firmly. Rows may omit the clone size; those that give it use once, few, many or a size class.

>TRBV6-6|TRBJ2-5|few|18|NA
CASSERGGGQVYQETQYF
TGTGCCAGCAGTGAAAGGGGGGGGGGACAGGTCTACCAAGAGACCCAGTACTTC
>TRBV20-1|TRBJ2-5|many|15|TRBD2
CSAREQRGASETQYF
TGCAGTGCTAGGGAGCAGCGGGGGGCGTCGGAGACCCAGTACTTC
>TRBV19|TRBJ2-6|few|17|NA
CASSMEGRSSGANVLTF
TGTGCCAGTAGTATGGAAGGGCGGAGCTCTGGGGCCAACGTCCTGACTTTC
>TRBV29-1|TRBJ2-4|once|13|TRBD2
CSVELAGKNIQYF
TGCAGCGTTGAACTAGCGGGAAAAAACATTCAGTACTTC
>TRBV29-1|TRBJ2-6|NA|13|NA
CSGGLSGANVLTF
TGCAGCGGGGGACTCTCTGGGGCCAACGTCCTGACTTTC
>TRBV10-3|TRBJ1-5|many|13|NA
CAINRGLNQPQHF
TGTGCCATCAATCGGGGCTTGAATCAGCCCCAGCATTTT
>TRBV29-1|TRBJ2-6|many|14|TRBD1
CSVEVQGATNVLTF
TGCAGCGTTGAAGTACAGGGGGCCACCAACGTCCTGACTTTC
>TRBV6-6|TRBJ2-5|NA|14|NA
CASSQGGPQETQYF
TGTGCCAGCAGTCAGGGAGGCCCCCAAGAGACCCAGTACTTC
>TRBV4-3|TRBJ1-2|few|15|NA
CASSQDRRFNYGYTF
TGCGCCAGCAGCCAAGATCGGAGATTTAACTATGGCTACACCTTC
>TRBV5-1|TRBJ1-4|few|14|NA
CASRYGQTNEKLFF
TGCGCCAGCAGATACGGACAGACTAATGAAAAACTGTTTTTT
>TRBV7-9|TRBJ2-7|NA|14|TRBD2
CASSPLLAGGGRYF
TGTGCCAGCAGCCCTCTACTAGCGGGGGGTGGGCGTTACTTC
>TRBV15|TRBJ1-1|few|14|NA
CATSRGSGSTEAFF
TGTGCCACCAGCAGAGGGTCGGGGAGCACTGAAGCTTTCTTT
>TRBV5-1|TRBJ1-2|many|15|TRBD1
CASSLGDRGLNGYTF
TGCGCCAGCAGCTTGGGGGACAGGGGGCTCAATGGCTACACCTTC
>TRBV7-3|TRBJ1-2|once|14|NA
CASSLGFQGGGYTF
TGTGCCAGCAGCTTAGGCTTCCAGGGTGGAGGCTACACCTTC
>TRBV10-3|TRBJ1-2|NA|20|NA
CAISAWGDGVNTEAFFGYTF
NA
>TRBV20-1|TRBJ1-1|many|14|TRBD1
CSARDQGAGTEAFF
TGCAGTGCTAGAGATCAGGGGGCGGGCACTGAAGCTTTCTTT
>TRBV20-1|TRBJ2-5|NA|14|TRBD2
CSAEPLAGGRTQYF
TGCAGTGCTGAACCTCTAGCGGGAGGGAGGACCCAGTACTTC